Below, 23 T cell receptor beta chains from the same sample are listed, as sequenced in a study of cytomegalovirus exposure and HLA in healthy donors. This PCR relied on a set of 60 Vbeta primers and 13 Jbeta primers. The data were produced by immunoSEQ multiplex PCR, yet TCRdb's version contains in-frame clones alone and is incomplete. The repertoire consists of just over 200,000 clones, with roughly 80% occurring once and the leading ten covering about 1.7%. Sequenced sample: PBMCs. The receptors were sampled from a man in his forties or fifties in good health and CMV-seronegative.

CDR3 amino acids: CASSPAGTGHSKLFF. CDR3 DNA sequence: TGTGCCAGCAGCCCCGCCGGGACAGGGCACTCGAAACTGTTTTTT. J is TRBJ1-4 and V is TRBV6-5; TRBD1 matches 9 bases. The length of the CDR3 is 15 residues. V dropped 6 bases and J dropped 11; count of bases not matched to a gene: 13. Germline V CDR1 and CDR2: MNHEY, SVGAGI.

This chain joins TRBV5-1 and TRBJ2-1; tentative D call: TRBD1 (5 bases). Germline V gives CDR1 SGHRS, CDR2 YFSETQ. This CDR3 spans 13 amino acids. V lost 0 bases and J 9 bases, leaving 10 bases between the germline ends. This CDR3 reads CASSLGYRSEQFF. CDR3 coding DNA: TGCGCCAGCAGCTTGGGATACAGGAGTGAGCAGTTCTTC.

J is TRBJ1-1 and V is TRBV7-8; D is unclear. Germline CDR1 reads SGHVS; CDR2 reads FQNEAQ. V was cut by 5 bases and J by 0 bases, with 10 bases left in between. The CDR3 runs to 14 residues. CDR3 coding DNA: TGTGCCAGCAGCCCTAGAAGTTTGAACACTGAAGCTTTCTTT. This translates into CASSPRSLNTEAFF. Combining the CDR3 with reference TRBV7-8 and TRBJ1-1 gives the whole variable domain GAGVSQSPRYKVAKRGQDVALRCDPISGHVSLFWYQQALGQGPEFLTYFQNEAQLDKSGLPSDRFFAERPEGSVSTLKIQRTQQEDSAVYLCASSPRSLNTEAFFGQGTRLTVV.

This clone appeared a single time. The chain carries TRBV29-1 and TRBJ2-3; 7 positions agree with TRBD2. Germline V gene lookup returns CDR1 SQVTM and CDR2 ANQGSEA. Losses at the gene ends were 7 bases for V and 2 bases for J; bases not matched to a gene: 3. The CDR3 totals 12 residues. Here the CDR3 DNA reads TGCAGCGCCACTAGCGTCACAGATACGCAGTATTTT. It yields the protein CSATSVTDTQYF.

The rearrangement uses TRBV6-1 and TRBJ2-2; D perhaps matches TRBD2 (6 bases). The CDR3 covers 12 residues. The ends were cut back, 4 bases at V and 6 bases at J, with 6 bases in the middle. Germline V gene sequence: CDR1 MNHNS, CDR2 SASEGT. CDR3: CASSGLAGELFF. CDR3 in DNA: TGTGCCAGCAGTGGACTAGCCGGGGAGCTGTTTTTT.

The chain is built from TRBV5-1 and TRBJ2-1; D is undetermined. Germline V CDR1 and CDR2: SGHRS, YFSETQ. V shed 5 bases and J shed 8 bases, with 14 bases lying between them. The CDR3 spans 13 residues. The DNA for the CDR3 is TGCGCCAGCAGTTTTACCACTCAAGATGAGCAGTTCTTC. It specifies CASSFTTQDEQFF. The full variable domain, its missing parts supplied by reference TRBV5-1 and TRBJ2-1, is KAGVTQTPRYLIKTRGQQVTLSCSPISGHRSVSWYQQTPGQGLQFLFEYFSETQRNKGNFPGRFSGRQFSNSRSEMNVSTLELGDSALYLCASSFTTQDEQFFGPGTRLTVL.

The chain recombines TRBV11-2 with TRBJ1-1; D ambiguous. CDR1 is SGHAT, CDR2 FQNNGV, per germline. The CDR3 spans 13 residues. V was trimmed by 1 base and J by 7 bases, leaving 10 bases between them. The CDR3 DNA follows: TGTGCCAGCAGCTTAGCGGTATGGAGTGAAGCTTTCTTT. Amino acids: CASSLAVWSEAFF. Complete variable domain (other parts from reference TRBV11-2 and TRBJ1-1): EAGVAQSPRYKIIEKRQSVAFWCNPISGHATLYWYQQILGQGPKLLIQFQNNGVVDDSQLPKDRFSAERLKGVDSTLKIQPAKLEDSAVYLCASSLAVWSEAFFGQGTRLTVV.

This clone showed up just once. The chain recombines TRBV7-9 with TRBJ2-3, with no clear D. Trimming pared 0 bases from V and 0 bases from J, leaving 4 bases between. The CDR3 consists of 14 residues. Germline V gene sequence: CDR1 SEHNR, CDR2 FQNEAQ (reference sequence). The CDR3 loop is CASSLAESTDTQYF. In nucleotides, the CDR3 is TGTGCCAGCAGCTTAGCGGAGAGCACAGATACGCAGTATTTT. Full variable domain (missing parts from reference TRBV7-9 and TRBJ2-3): DTGVSQNPRHKITKRGQNVTFRCDPISEHNRLYWYRQTLGQGPEFLTYFQNEAQLEKSRLLSDRFSAERPKGSFSTLEIQRTEQGDSAMYLCASSLAESTDTQYFGPGTRLTVL.

This chain uses TRBV15 with TRBJ2-2; TRBD2 matches 11 bases. Losses at the gene ends were 1 base for V and 7 bases for J; bases not matched to a gene: 8. The CDR3 sequence is 17 residues long. Germline V lookup: CDR1 LNHNV, CDR2 YYDKDF (reference sequence). The CDR3 loop is CATSRAPTSGSYGELFF. The CDR3 DNA reads TGTGCCACCAGCAGAGCCCCCACTAGCGGGAGTTACGGGGAGCTGTTTTTT.

This chain connects TRBV6-5 to TRBJ2-1; 10 positions agree with TRBD1. The CDR3 has 14 residues. Germline trimming cut 4 bases from V and 6 bases from J; bases unmatched to any gene: 3. Germline V lookup: CDR1 MNHEY, CDR2 SVGAGI. The CDR3 is CASSSDRGFNEQFF. CDR3 coding DNA: TGTGCCAGCAGTTCGGACAGGGGGTTCAATGAGCAGTTCTTC.

This clone appeared a single time. The chain recombines TRBV25-1 with TRBJ1-5; 10 nucleotides agree with TRBD1. Germline values: CDR1 MGHDK, CDR2 SYGVNS. After removal of 6 bases from V and 6 bases from J, the junction contained 5 bases not matched to a gene. The CDR3 has 14 amino acids. In DNA form, the CDR3 reads TGTGCCAGCAGGGCGACAGGGGGCAGTCAGCCCCAGCATTTT. This sequence encodes CASRATGGSQPQHF.

This sequence joins TRBV5-4 and TRBJ2-1; 8 bases map to TRBD1. The CDR3 is 14 residues long. V gave up 3 bases and J gave up 5 bases; unmatched junction bases: 4. Germline V gene sequence: CDR1 SGHNT, CDR2 YYREEE (reference sequence). This CDR3 is CASSWDRRDNEQFF. CDR3 DNA: TGTGCCAGCAGCTGGGACAGGAGAGACAATGAGCAGTTCTTC.

This chain links TRBV11-2 with TRBJ1-1, with D maybe TRBD1 (6 bases). The CDR3 runs to 12 residues. CDR1 is SGHAT and CDR2 is FQNNGV in the germline V gene. Trimming removed 3 bases from V and 5 bases from J, with 7 bases in between. Here the CDR3 DNA reads TGTGCCAGCAGCTTGGGGACAACTGAAGCTTTCTTT. Residues: CASSLGTTEAFF.

This clone was found once. The CDR3 loop reads CASSLSIGNQPQHF. CDR3 coding DNA: TGTGCCAGCAGCCTCTCCATAGGCAATCAGCCCCAGCATTTT. The chain recombines TRBV27 with TRBJ1-5; D gene unclear. The length of the CDR3 is 14 residues. Trimming pared 6 bases from V and 2 bases from J, leaving 11 bases between. Germline values: CDR1 MNHEY, CDR2 SMNVEV (reference sequence).

A word on this clone: Because it lacks the conserved phenylalanine or tryptophan at the end, this CDR3 is likely a read error. The rearrangement joins TRBV6-5 to TRBJ2-7, with 7 bases lining up with TRBD1. Germline V CDR1 and CDR2: MNHEY, SVGAGI. The J segment lost 6 bases and the V segment lost 2 bases, leaving 10 bases of the junction unmatched. The CDR3 loop spans 15 amino acids. CDR3 nucleotides: TGTGCCAGCAGTTACCTCGGTGACAGGGCCTTCGAGCAGTACCTC. It codes for CASSYLGDRAFEQYL.

This clone showed up just once. The chain combines TRBV6-6 with TRBJ1-5, with 7 bases fitting TRBD1. V gave up 6 bases and J gave up 5 bases; unmatched junction bases: 7. The CDR3 sequence is 14 residues long. Per the germline V gene, CDR1 is MNHNY and CDR2 is SVGAGI (reference sequence). CDR3 protein: CASSVRGRDQPQHF. The CDR3 DNA sequence: TGTGCCAGCAGCGTAAGGGGGCGAGATCAGCCCCAGCATTTT.

J is TRBJ1-5 and V is TRBV19; D possibly corresponds to TRBD1 (6 bases). The germline V gene has CDR1 LNHDA and CDR2 SQIVND (reference sequence). With 4 bases removed from V and 5 bases from J, the gap between germline ends came to 12 bases. This CDR3 contains 14 residues. CDR3 DNA sequence: TGTGCCAGTAGTACCGGACAGTCACATCAGCCCCAGCATTTT. It translates to CASSTGQSHQPQHF.

This clone was seen only a few times. CDR3 loop: CASRAGTGRDEQYF. CDR3 bases: TGTGCCAGCAGAGCTGGGACAGGCCGGGACGAGCAGTACTTC. The rearrangement uses TRBV2 and TRBJ2-7, with 8 bases aligning to TRBD1. Germline CDR1 reads SNHLY; CDR2 reads FYNNEI. With V trimmed by 6 bases and J by 5 bases, 9 bases remained unmatched. The CDR3 is 14 residues long.

The V call is TRBV6-5, the J call TRBJ2-1; possibly TRBD2 for D (6 bases). V was clipped by 4 bases and J by 3 bases, with 16 bases between them. This CDR3 region has 16 residues. Germline V gene data show CDR1 as MNHEY and CDR2 as SVGAGI. The CDR3: CASSSNPSSVYNEQFF. The CDR3 coding sequence is TGTGCCAGCAGTTCCAACCCCTCTAGCGTCTACAATGAGCAGTTCTTC.

V is TRBV27 and J is TRBJ2-7; 7 nucleotides match TRBD2. This CDR3 has 14 amino acids. Germline V CDR1 and CDR2: MNHEY, SMNVEV (reference sequence). Germline trimming cut 7 bases from V and 5 bases from J; bases unmatched to any gene: 11. CDR3 DNA: TGTGCCAGCAAGCGAAGTCTAGCGGCCCACGAGCAGTACTTC. Encoded protein: CASKRSLAAHEQYF.

The chain recombines TRBV5-4 with TRBJ2-5; 10 nucleotides line up with TRBD2. The CDR3 is made up of 15 amino acids. CDR1 SGHNT and CDR2 YYREEE come from the germline V gene (reference sequence). V gave up 2 bases and J gave up 2 bases; unmatched junction bases: 3. CDR3 nucleotides: TGTGCCAGCAGCTTAGCGACTAGCGGGCAAGAGACCCAGTACTTC. Translation: CASSLATSGQETQYF.

This chain joins TRBV11-3 and TRBJ2-1, with 7 bases aligning to TRBD2. The CDR3 runs 12 residues. In germline, CDR1 is SGHNT, CDR2 YENEEA. Trimming cost V 5 bases and J 9 bases; bases outside gene matches: 4. The CDR3 coding sequence is TGTGCCAGCAGCCTGACTAGCACTGAGCAGTTCTTC. This sequence encodes CASSLTSTEQFF.

The chain employs TRBV10-3 and TRBJ1-2; 7 nucleotides align to TRBD1. CDR3 length: 14 residues. Germline assignment: CDR1 ENHRY and CDR2 SYGVKD. Unmatched junction bases numbered 8, after V lost 6 bases and J lost 4 bases. Here the CDR3 reads CAISPNRGSYGYTF. CDR3 coding DNA: TGTGCCATCAGCCCGAACAGGGGCTCCTATGGCTACACCTTC.